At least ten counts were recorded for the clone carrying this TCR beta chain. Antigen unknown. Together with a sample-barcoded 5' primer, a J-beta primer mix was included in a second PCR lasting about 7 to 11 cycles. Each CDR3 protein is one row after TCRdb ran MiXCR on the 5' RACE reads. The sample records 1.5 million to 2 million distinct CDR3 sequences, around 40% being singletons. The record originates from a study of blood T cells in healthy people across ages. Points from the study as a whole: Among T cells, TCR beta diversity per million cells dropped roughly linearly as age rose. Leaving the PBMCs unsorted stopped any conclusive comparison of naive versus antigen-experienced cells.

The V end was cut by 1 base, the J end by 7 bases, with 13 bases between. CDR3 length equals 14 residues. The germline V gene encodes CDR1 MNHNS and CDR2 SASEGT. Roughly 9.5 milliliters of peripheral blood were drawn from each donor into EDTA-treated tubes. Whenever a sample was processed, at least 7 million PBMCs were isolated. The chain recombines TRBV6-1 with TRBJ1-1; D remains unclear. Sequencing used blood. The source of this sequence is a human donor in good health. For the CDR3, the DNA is TGTGCCAGCAGTGAAGGGGATGGAAATGGTGAAGCTTTCTTT. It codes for CASSEGDGNGEAFF.